The sample holds many counts of the clone carrying this T cell receptor beta chain. These data are taken from a study of early T cells in non-severe SARS-CoV-2 infection. Unique molecular identifiers were attached to individual cDNA molecules. A single record per CDR3 protein comes from TCRdb applying MiXCR to the 5' RACE reads. The data show fewer than 80,000 distinct CDR3 sequences, roughly 9% seen once. Between the trimmed V and J ends, which lost 3 bases and 8 bases, there was a span of 18 bases. CDR1 and CDR2 from the germline V gene are SGHRS and YFSETQ. The CDR3 runs 15 residues. The clonotype comes from an adult who was a healthcare worker with PCR-confirmed SARS-CoV-2 infection or an uninfected control (not recorded which). The chain is built from TRBV5-1 and TRBJ2-1; a weak D match, TRBD2 (6 bases). The starting material was whole blood, obtained at baseline. The CDR3 DNA sequence: TGCGCCAGCAGCTCTCCGGGACTCCCAGGCCATGAGCAGTTCTTC. It specifies CASSSPGLPGHEQFF.